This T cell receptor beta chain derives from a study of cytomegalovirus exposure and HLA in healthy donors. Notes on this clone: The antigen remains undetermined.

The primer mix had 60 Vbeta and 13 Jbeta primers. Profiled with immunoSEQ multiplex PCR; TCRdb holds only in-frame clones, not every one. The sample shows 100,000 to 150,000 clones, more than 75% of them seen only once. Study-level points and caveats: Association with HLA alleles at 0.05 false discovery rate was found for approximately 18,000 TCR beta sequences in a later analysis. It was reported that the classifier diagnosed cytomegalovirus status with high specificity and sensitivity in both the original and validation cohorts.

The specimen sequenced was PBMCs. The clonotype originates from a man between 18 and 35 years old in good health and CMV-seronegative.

CDR3 amino acids: CASRRAYGDIQYF. CDR3 DNA sequence: TGTGCCAGCAGGAGGGCGTATGGGGACATTCAGTACTTC. This chain connects TRBV11-2 to TRBJ2-4; a weak D match, TRBD2 (5 bases). Germline V gene data show CDR1 as SGHAT and CDR2 as FQNNGV. The CDR3 loop spans 13 amino acids. The V gene lost 6 bases and the J gene lost 8 bases, with 14 bases spanning the gap.